These 19 T cell receptor beta chains share one sample of origin, sequenced in a study of blood T cell repertoires in COVID-19. The method was immunoSEQ multiplex PCR; TCRdb's version includes in-frame clones alone and lacks a portion of them. The sample holds some 90,000 clones; 90% are singletons and the top ten take around 4.5%. The sample comprised peripheral blood. The source of these receptors is a woman over 75 with active or convalescent COVID-19.

This chain links TRBV5-1 with TRBJ2-1, with 9 positions matching TRBD2. CDR1 is SGHRS and CDR2 is YFSETQ in the germline V gene. The ends lost 0 bases at V and 1 base at J; junction bases unmatched: 5. The CDR3 has 17 residues. This CDR3 is CASSLDPGLASYNEQFF. CDR3 sequence (DNA): TGCGCCAGCAGCTTGGACCCGGGACTAGCTTCCTACAATGAGCAGTTCTTC.

This clone was observed once. CDR3 sequence (DNA): TGTGCCAGCAGCGTAGCAGGGAACCATGGCTACACCTTC. Amino acid sequence: CASSVAGNHGYTF. The gene calls are TRBV9 and TRBJ1-2; the D gene is possibly TRBD1 (5 bases). This CDR3 spans 13 amino acids. The germline V gene has CDR1 SGDLS and CDR2 YYNGEE. The germline V and J ends were trimmed by 0 bases and 6 bases, with 9 bases remaining between them.

This clone has a handful of counts. The chain couples TRBV2 to TRBJ2-7; 7 nucleotides align to TRBD1. This CDR3 region has 12 residues. Germline V CDR1 and CDR2: SNHLY, FYNNEI. Losses at the gene ends were 10 bases for V and 2 bases for J; bases not matched to a gene: 5. This CDR3 reads CATSGQTYEQYF. The CDR3 coding sequence is TGTGCCACCTCGGGACAGACCTACGAGCAGTACTTC.

The chain recombines TRBV19 with TRBJ2-5; 8 nucleotides line up with TRBD1. The germline V gene has CDR1 LNHDA and CDR2 SQIVND (reference sequence). Unmatched junction bases numbered 7, after V lost 5 bases and J lost 2 bases. The CDR3 sequence is 15 residues long. The CDR3 nucleotides read TGTGCCAGTAGTTCCTCGACAGGGGCGCAAGAGACCCAGTACTTC. Encoded protein: CASSSSTGAQETQYF.

This chain connects TRBV11-2 to TRBJ1-4; tentatively, D is TRBD1 (6 bases). The germline V gene encodes CDR1 SGHAT and CDR2 FQNNGV. The CDR3 covers 14 residues. Trimming took off 5 bases at V and 4 bases at J, with 11 bases between the two ends. The CDR3 bases are TGTGCCAGCAGCCGGACAGCTGGTAATGAAAAACTGTTTTTT. Its translation is CASSRTAGNEKLFF.

The V gene is TRBV4-1, the J gene TRBJ2-2; TRBD2 agrees at 8 bases. Germline V lookup: CDR1 MGHRA, CDR2 YSYEKL. J gave up 3 bases and V 4 bases, and 7 bases lay outside the gene matches. The CDR3 has 16 residues. This CDR3 reads CASSLSGRVDTGELFF. CDR3 nucleotide sequence: TGCGCCAGCAGCCTCAGCGGGAGAGTTGACACCGGGGAGCTGTTTTTT.

The rearrangement links TRBV18 to TRBJ2-7, with a tentative D call TRBD1 (5 bases). V was trimmed by 6 bases and J by 3 bases, leaving 18 bases between them. The CDR3 covers 15 residues. CDR1 is KGHSH, CDR2 LQKENI, per germline. This chain's CDR3 is CASSYSLGHLYEQYF. CDR3 bases: TGTGCCAGCTCGTATAGTTTAGGACATCTCTACGAGCAGTACTTC. Full variable domain (missing parts from reference TRBV18 and TRBJ2-7): NAGVMQNPRHLVRRRGQEARLRCSPMKGHSHVYWYRQLPEEGLKFMVYLQKENIIDESGMPKERFSAEFPKEGPSILRIQQVVRGDSAAYFCASSYSLGHLYEQYFGPGTRLTVT.

Only one count was recorded for this clone. The genes are TRBV3-1 (or the pseudogene TRBV3-2) and TRBJ1-3; D gene uncertain. In germline, CDR1 is LGHDT, CDR2 YNNKEL (reference sequence). CDR3 length equals 12 residues. Trimming took 0 bases from V and 6 from J, leaving 3 bases between them. The CDR3 loop is CASSQDQNTIYF. The CDR3 DNA follows: TGTGCCAGCAGCCAAGATCAAAACACCATATATTTT.

This chain joins TRBV2 and TRBJ2-2; 11 bases align to TRBD2. The CDR3 runs to 17 residues. Trimming took 6 bases from V and 0 from J; bases not matched to a gene: 6. Looked up from germline, CDR1 is SNHLY and CDR2 is FYNNEI. CDR3 sequence (DNA): TGTGCCAGCAGCCCCATAGCGGGAGGGCCGAACACCGGGGAGCTGTTTTTT. This codes for CASSPIAGGPNTGELFF.

This chain uses TRBV27 with TRBJ1-4, with D possibly being TRBD1 (5 bases). The germline V gene has CDR1 MNHEY and CDR2 SMNVEV (reference sequence). V gave up 6 bases and J gave up 8 bases, with 16 bases separating them. CDR3 size: 14 residues. The CDR3 loop is CASSPRPGSEKLFF. In DNA, the CDR3 is TGTGCCAGCAGCCCCCGGCCAGGGTCCGAAAAACTGTTTTTT.

The chain has TRBV30 and TRBJ1-1; 8 bases are shared with TRBD1. Trimming at V came to 3 bases and at J to 3 bases, leaving 3 bases not matched to a gene. The CDR3 is made up of 13 amino acids. Per the germline V gene, CDR1 is GTSNPN and CDR2 is SVGIG (reference sequence). The DNA for the CDR3 is TGTGCCTGGAGCACAGGGGGTGACACTGAAGCTTTCTTT. Translated, it gives CAWSTGGDTEAFF.

The chain combines TRBV28 with TRBJ1-4; D remains unclear. V lost 7 bases and J 0 bases, leaving 15 bases between the germline ends. The CDR3 runs 16 residues. Germline V gene data show CDR1 as MDHEN and CDR2 as SYDVKM. DNA of the CDR3: TGTGCCAGCACCCCGGCCCCGGGGACAACTAATGAAAAACTGTTTTTT. Amino acids: CASTPAPGTTNEKLFF.

This clone was detected only once. The CDR3 protein is CAISEATGNSEQYF. CDR3 nucleotides: TGTGCCATCAGTGAGGCGACAGGGAACAGCGAGCAGTACTTC. The gene calls are TRBV10-3 and TRBJ2-7, with TRBD1 matching 7 bases. Unmatched junction bases numbered 7, after V lost 2 bases and J lost 6 bases. Germline lookup yields CDR1 ENHRY and CDR2 SYGVKD. The CDR3 totals 14 residues.

The sample holds one count of this clone. This chain links TRBV7-2 with TRBJ2-3; 8 bases are shared with TRBD2. V dropped 8 bases and J dropped 7; count of bases not matched to a gene: 14. CDR3 length: 15 amino acids. Germline V gene data show CDR1 as SGHTA and CDR2 as FQGNSA. CDR3 bases: TGTGCCAGCGGATTGGGTACTAGCGGCACGAATACGCAGTATTTT. It specifies CASGLGTSGTNTQYF.

This chain connects TRBV11-3 to TRBJ2-5, with 8 bases fitting TRBD1. V shed 5 bases and J 4 bases; nucleotides not matched to a gene: 18. The CDR3 has 18 amino acids. Germline lookup yields CDR1 SGHNT and CDR2 YENEEA. The CDR3 nucleotides are TGTGCCAGCAGCCTATCCGGGGGCCGGACAGGGCAGGGAGAGACCCAGTACTTC. Its translation: CASSLSGGRTGQGETQYF.

The rearrangement links TRBV9 to TRBJ1-2, with 8 bases lining up with TRBD1. This CDR3 region has 16 residues. Per the germline V gene, CDR1 is SGDLS and CDR2 is YYNGEE. Germline trimming cut 3 bases from V and 0 bases from J; bases unmatched to any gene: 7. CDR3 DNA sequence: TGTGCCAGCAGCGCCTCCCCGGGACAGGCTAACTATGGCTACACCTTC. Translating it yields CASSASPGQANYGYTF.

This clone was detected once. The chain carries TRBV5-6 and TRBJ2-2; D gene ambiguous. V was pared by 4 bases and J by 3 bases, with 16 bases between. The CDR3 consists of 16 residues. Germline V lookup: CDR1 SGHDT, CDR2 YYEEEE. The CDR3 nucleotides are TGTGCCAGCAGCGCCCTACATAGCAGATACACCGGGGAGCTGTTTTTT. This gives the protein CASSALHSRYTGELFF.

The chain is built from TRBV28 and TRBJ1-2, with D unresolved. V lost 1 base and J lost 8, with 5 bases in between. The CDR3 is 11 residues long. Germline CDR1 is MDHEN and CDR2 is SYDVKM. CDR3: CASSLSEGYTF. CDR3 sequence (DNA): TGTGCCAGCAGTTTATCCGAGGGCTACACCTTC.

This clone showed up just a few times. This chain uses TRBV3-1 (or the pseudogene TRBV3-2) with TRBJ2-7, with D tentatively TRBD2 (6 bases). In germline, CDR1 is LGHDT, CDR2 YNNKEL (reference sequence). The CDR3 has 15 residues. Trimming stripped 1 base from V and 3 bases from J, with 13 bases between. Here the CDR3 reads CASSQVSSVYYEQYF. Here the CDR3 DNA reads TGTGCCAGCAGCCAAGTGTCTAGCGTCTACTACGAGCAGTACTTC.